This T cell receptor beta chain stems from a study of cytomegalovirus exposure and HLA in healthy donors. With 60 Vbeta and 13 Jbeta primers, the PCR was carried out. The data were produced by immunoSEQ multiplex PCR, yet TCRdb's version contains in-frame clones alone and is incomplete. Here the sample spans around 150,000 clones, 76% being singletons. This clone occurred a few times. The receptor was derived from a man in his forties in good health and CMV-seronegative. Source material: PBMCs.

The CDR3 loop is CASGRQGGTDTQYF. Here the CDR3 DNA reads TGTGCTAGTGGTCGGCAGGGTGGCACAGATACGCAGTATTTT. This chain links TRBV12-5 with TRBJ2-3, with TRBD1 as a possible D gene (5 bases). Germline V lookup: CDR1 LGHNT, CDR2 FRNRAP. CDR3 size: 14 residues. V dropped 5 bases and J dropped 1 base, with 10 bases sitting between them.